This TCR beta chain originates from a study of blood T cell repertoires in COVID-19. In the authors' workflow: Reference gene primer amplification in the assay estimated nucleated cell counts. The table came from immunoSEQ multiplex PCR; TCRdb's copy has only in-frame clones and leaves some out. V, J and clone size are those of that table, while D and trimming were read from the DNA. The profile shows approximately 68,000 clones, around 80% of them singletons. V lost 8 bases, J lost 4 bases, and 13 bases lay in between. The germline V gene has CDR1 MNHNS and CDR2 SASEGT. The CDR3 totals 13 residues. Sequencing was carried out using peripheral blood. The receptor was isolated from a woman aged 45-59 years with acute or convalescent COVID-19. The V and J genes are TRBV6-1 and TRBJ2-3; D ambiguous. The CDR3 loop reads CASRLPPADTQYF. DNA for the CDR3: TGTGCCAGCCGACTCCCCCCCGCAGATACGCAGTATTTT.